This T cell receptor beta chain is from a study of metastatic and nonmetastatic thyroid tumors. No treatment of any kind had been given to any patient before thyroid surgery. Authors' analysis steps: A distant-metastasis classifier for papillary thyroid cancer was built using CDR3 differences across clinicopathological groups. TCRdb re-analyzed the PCR reads using MiXCR. The V and J calls and clone size are TCRdb's, not the authors'. The sample lists thousands of clones, roughly 30% seen once, with around 17% in the top ten. This TCR was recovered from a female donor with papillary thyroid cancer or a benign thyroid nodule (not recorded which). Some clones in this sample may be carry-over from other donors' samples. Material for sequencing was adjacent normal tissue.

The CDR3, as DNA: TGTGCCTGGACGGACAGGGACACTGAAGCTTTCTTT. Protein sequence: CAWTDRDTEAFF. This chain joins TRBV30 and TRBJ1-1; 8 bases are shared with TRBD1. Germline CDR1 and CDR2: GTSNPN and SVGIG (reference sequence). This CDR3 has 12 amino acids. V lost 4 bases to trimming and J lost 3 bases; unmatched junction nucleotides: 1.